This T cell receptor (beta chain) was sequenced for a study of blood T cell repertoires in COVID-19. Study summary: Sample material is recorded as cDNA or gDNA derived from T cells, B-cell-depleted T cells, or PBMCs.

Original processing notes: Estimated nucleated cell counts came from reference gene primer amplification. The protocol was immunoSEQ multiplex PCR, while the TCRdb copy is restricted to in-frame clones and leaves out a portion. The DNA gave D and trimming, while V, J and clone size come from that table. The data show approximately 250,000 clones, with around 82% seen just once and 8% to 9.5% held by the top ten. In germline, CDR1 is SGHNT, CDR2 YENEEA. V was pared by 5 bases and J by 5 bases, with 19 bases between. The CDR3 has 15 residues. The source of this sequence is a human donor in a cohort sampled during active COVID-19. The source material was peripheral blood. The chain has TRBV11-3 and TRBJ2-7, with a weak D call TRBD2 (5 bases). CDR3 nucleotide sequence: TGTGCCAGCAGCCCCCGGGCCGCTTTGAGGGACGAGCAGTACTTC. Amino acids: CASSPRAALRDEQYF.